Listed below are T cell receptor beta chains from one sample, sequenced in a study of T cell responses to AZD1222 COVID-19 vaccine. Repertoires were generated with immunoSEQ multiplex PCR, while TCRdb's copy carries only in-frame clones and drops some. The data hold about 170,000 clones, with roughly 87% observed a single time. The input for sequencing was peripheral blood, taken 28 days after the second AZD1222 dose. These receptors were taken from an adult who received the AZD1222 COVID-19 vaccine. CDR3s include the opening cysteine and the closing phenylalanine or tryptophan. Each record gives: J gene, D gene, clone size, V gene, CDR3 DNA, CDR3 protein. A D gene is named only where the DNA matches it firmly. Size is omitted from some rows. Given values are once, few, many or a class for expanded clones.

J gene: TRBJ1-4
D gene: NA
clone size: NA
V gene: TRBV4-1
CDR3 DNA: TGCGCCAGCAACCCAACCACGGCAAGTAATGAAAAACTGTTTTTT
CDR3 protein: CASNPTTASNEKLFF

J gene: TRBJ2-2
D gene: NA
clone size: NA
V gene: TRBV9
CDR3 DNA: TGTGCCAGCAGCGCCGGAGGGGAGGACACCGGGGAGCTGTTTTTT
CDR3 protein: CASSAGGEDTGELFF

J gene: TRBJ1-1
D gene: NA
clone size: NA
V gene: TRBV6-5
CDR3 DNA: TGTGCCACCGAATATGGCGCTGAAGCTTTCTTT
CDR3 protein: CATEYGAEAFF

J gene: TRBJ2-5
D gene: TRBD2
clone size: NA
V gene: TRBV25-1
CDR3 DNA: TGTGCCAGCAAGCGGGGGCGTGACCAGTACTTC
CDR3 protein: CASKRGRDQYF

J gene: TRBJ1-2
D gene: TRBD1
clone size: NA
V gene: TRBV5-4
CDR3 DNA: TGTGCCAGCAGCTACCTCCCGGGCAGGGGGATAGGTGGCTACACCTTC
CDR3 protein: CASSYLPGRGIGGYTF

J gene: TRBJ2-7
D gene: TRBD2
clone size: few
V gene: TRBV3-1/TRBV3-2
CDR3 DNA: TGTGCCAGCAGCCTCCGGGGGGTGAACTACGAGCAGTACTTC
CDR3 protein: CASSLRGVNYEQYF

J gene: TRBJ1-4
D gene: NA
clone size: once
V gene: TRBV2
CDR3 DNA: TGTGCCAGCAGTGCCGTTGGGTCAGCATATAATGAAAAACTGTTTTTT
CDR3 protein: CASSAVGSAYNEKLFF

J gene: TRBJ2-3
D gene: TRBD2
clone size: few
V gene: TRBV4-1
CDR3 DNA: TGCGCCAGCAGCCTAGCGGGGCCACAAACAGATACGCAGTATTTT
CDR3 protein: CASSLAGPQTDTQYF

J gene: TRBJ1-5
D gene: NA
clone size: NA
V gene: TRBV12-3/TRBV12-4
CDR3 DNA: TGTGCCAGCAGTCAGGTGGGGAATCAGCCCCAGCATTTT
CDR3 protein: CASSQVGNQPQHF

J gene: TRBJ2-7
D gene: TRBD1
clone size: NA
V gene: TRBV6-2/TRBV6-3
CDR3 DNA: TGTGCCAGCAGTTACCGACAGGGATTTTCCGAGCAGTACTTC
CDR3 protein: CASSYRQGFSEQYF

J gene: TRBJ2-3
D gene: TRBD2
clone size: NA
V gene: TRBV9
CDR3 DNA: TGTGCCAGCAGCGTAGTATGGGGGGGTAGCACAGATACGCAGTATTTT
CDR3 protein: CASSVVWGGSTDTQYF

J gene: TRBJ1-2
D gene: NA
clone size: NA
V gene: TRBV5-4
CDR3 DNA: TGTGCCAGCAGCTCTGAAACGAATGGAAGGAATGGCTACACCTTC
CDR3 protein: CASSSETNGRNGYTF

J gene: TRBJ1-5
D gene: TRBD1
clone size: NA
V gene: TRBV27
CDR3 DNA: TGTGCCAGCAGTTCCATTCCAGGGGGTCAGCCCCAGCATTTT
CDR3 protein: CASSSIPGGQPQHF

J gene: TRBJ2-5
D gene: TRBD2
clone size: NA
V gene: TRBV2
CDR3 DNA: TGTGCCAGCAGTCCCCGGACTAGCGGGGAGACCCAGTACTTC
CDR3 protein: CASSPRTSGETQYF

J gene: TRBJ2-7
D gene: NA
clone size: NA
V gene: TRBV10-1
CDR3 DNA: TGCGCCAGCAGCGAACTCGGGATGGACGTGTACGAGCAGTACTTC
CDR3 protein: CASSELGMDVYEQYF

J gene: TRBJ2-5
D gene: NA
clone size: NA
V gene: TRBV7-9
CDR3 DNA: TGTGCCAGCAGCTTATGGACCACTCGCCAAGAGACCCAGTACTTC
CDR3 protein: CASSLWTTRQETQYF

J gene: TRBJ1-4
D gene: NA
clone size: once
V gene: TRBV4-3
CDR3 DNA: TGCGCCAGCAGCCAAGAGACGGCCTGGGAAAAACTGTTTTTT
CDR3 protein: CASSQETAWEKLFF

J gene: TRBJ2-2
D gene: TRBD1
clone size: once
V gene: TRBV7-9
CDR3 DNA: TGTGCCAGCAGCTTGGGACAGACGAACACCGGGGAGCTGTTTTTT
CDR3 protein: CASSLGQTNTGELFF

J gene: TRBJ2-1
D gene: NA
clone size: NA
V gene: TRBV7-9
CDR3 DNA: TGTGCCAGCAGCACGATAAGGTCGCTAGTGCACAATGAGCAGTTCTTC
CDR3 protein: CASSTIRSLVHNEQFF

J gene: TRBJ1-1
D gene: NA
clone size: NA
V gene: TRBV5-6
CDR3 DNA: TGTGCCAGCAGCTTGTTGGATTTGGTGAACACTGAAGCTTTCTTT
CDR3 protein: CASSLLDLVNTEAFF

J gene: TRBJ2-6
D gene: NA
clone size: NA
V gene: TRBV10-2
CDR3 DNA: TGCGCCAGCACCGGAGGTACAGGTTACGTCCTGACTTTC
CDR3 protein: CASTGGTGYVLTF

J gene: TRBJ1-1
D gene: NA
clone size: NA
V gene: TRBV7-2
CDR3 DNA: TGTGCCAGCAGCCGCCGGACGGGACCAGGGGCCCGAGCTTTCTTT
CDR3 protein: CASSRRTGPGARAFF

J gene: TRBJ2-7
D gene: NA
clone size: many
V gene: TRBV3-1/TRBV3-2
CDR3 DNA: TGTGCCAGCAGCCAACCTGTGGAGGGGGGGATTGACTACGAGCAGTACTTC
CDR3 protein: CASSQPVEGGIDYEQYF

J gene: TRBJ1-1
D gene: NA
clone size: few
V gene: TRBV4-1
CDR3 DNA: TGCGCCAGCAAGGAGGCGCACATGAACACTGAAGCTTTCTTT
CDR3 protein: CASKEAHMNTEAFF